This TCR beta chain derives from a study of identical twins. Findings of the study overall: Memory repertoires showed no such pattern, whereas abundant cord blood beta clonotypes carried fewer insertions.

This clonotype was counted between two and nine times. What it binds is unknown. A universal primer site arose from template switching, and cDNA bore unique molecular identifiers. Using its own MiXCR run on the 5' RACE reads, TCRdb lists one record per CDR3 protein. The table includes 700,000 to 950,000 distinct CDR3 sequences, 9% to 15% detected once. The data also belong to a second study, concerning yellow fever vaccine responses in identical twins. That source reports: After vaccination, twins' T cell response reportedly seemed partly convergent, partly personalized.

Specimen: PBMCs. The TCR sequence derives from a young woman in good health.

As DNA, the CDR3 is TGCAGCGTTGTCGGGACAGGGAACACTGAAGCTTTCTTT. It is translated as CSVVGTGNTEAFF. This chain uses TRBV29-1 with TRBJ1-1; 8 bases are a match to TRBD1. Germline CDR1 is SQVTM and CDR2 is ANQGSEA. Losses at the gene ends were 4 bases for V and 1 base for J; bases not matched to a gene: 2. The CDR3 consists of 13 residues.